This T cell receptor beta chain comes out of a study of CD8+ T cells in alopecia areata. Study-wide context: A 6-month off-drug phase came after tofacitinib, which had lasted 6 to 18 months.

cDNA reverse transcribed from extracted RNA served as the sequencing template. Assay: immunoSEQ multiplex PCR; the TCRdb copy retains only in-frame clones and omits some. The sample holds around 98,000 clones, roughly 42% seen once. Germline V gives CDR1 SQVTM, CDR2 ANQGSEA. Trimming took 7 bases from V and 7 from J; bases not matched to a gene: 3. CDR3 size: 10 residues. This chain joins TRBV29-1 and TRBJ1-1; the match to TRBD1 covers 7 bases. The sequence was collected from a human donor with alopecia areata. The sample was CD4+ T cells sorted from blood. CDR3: CSGGGSEAFF. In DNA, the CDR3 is TGCAGCGGAGGGGGCAGTGAAGCTTTCTTT. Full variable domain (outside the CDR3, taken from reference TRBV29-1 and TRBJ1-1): SAVISQKPSRDICQRGTSLTIQCQVDSQVTMMFWYRQQPGQSLTLIATANQGSEATYESGFVIDKFPISRPNLTFSTLTVSNMSPEDSSIYLCSGGGSEAFFGQGTRLTVV.